The 25 T cell receptor beta chains in this list originate from one sample, sequenced in a study of blood T cell repertoires in COVID-19. Produced via immunoSEQ multiplex PCR; TCRdb's table is partial and in-frame only. The top ten clones hold over 2% of a sample with 200,000 or so clones, 84% of them seen once. The specimen was peripheral blood. Source of these receptors: a man aged 35 to 55 who had recovered from COVID-19.

V is TRBV19 and J is TRBJ1-2; D perhaps matches TRBD1 (5 bases). This CDR3 contains 13 residues. The V gene's germline CDR1 is LNHDA and CDR2 SQIVND (reference sequence). Trimming stripped 5 bases from V and 1 base from J, with 8 bases between. The CDR3 is CASSLTVNYGYTF. The CDR3 DNA follows: TGTGCCAGTAGTCTGACAGTTAACTATGGCTACACCTTC.

V gene TRBV5-1 combines with J gene TRBJ2-7; 8 bases line up with TRBD2. Trimming cost V 6 bases and J 3 bases; bases outside gene matches: 8. The CDR3 is 14 amino acids. The germline V gene has CDR1 SGHRS and CDR2 YFSETQ. The CDR3 DNA sequence: TGCGCCAGCACCTTAGGACTAGCAAACTACGAGCAGTACTTC. Translated: CASTLGLANYEQYF. The whole variable domain, remainder taken from reference TRBV5-1 and TRBJ2-7, is KAGVTQTPRYLIKTRGQQVTLSCSPISGHRSVSWYQQTPGQGLQFLFEYFSETQRNKGNFPGRFSGRQFSNSRSEMNVSTLELGDSALYLCASTLGLANYEQYFGPGTRLTVT.

This clone occurred once. V is TRBV10-1 and J is TRBJ2-3, with D unclear. Germline CDR1 is WNHNN and CDR2 is SYGVQD (reference sequence). The CDR3 contains 13 residues. The V and J ends lost 4 bases and 4 bases respectively, with 9 bases between them. Written as DNA, the CDR3 is TGCGCCAGCAGTGGGCCCTGGCCAGATACGCAGTATTTT. It codes for CASSGPWPDTQYF.

The CDR3 reads CASSLDITDTQYF. For the CDR3, the DNA is TGTGCCAGCAGCTTGGATATCACAGATACGCAGTATTTT. The V gene is TRBV5-4, the J gene TRBJ2-3; D unresolved. The CDR3 runs 13 residues. The germline V gene encodes CDR1 SGHNT and CDR2 YYREEE (reference sequence). V was shortened by 0 bases and J by 2 bases, with 4 bases between the two germline ends.

V and J are TRBV7-2 and TRBJ1-2, with D uncertain. V dropped 3 bases and J dropped 9 bases, with 5 bases sitting between them. Germline lookup yields CDR1 SGHTA and CDR2 FQGNSA. CDR3 size: 10 residues. The CDR3 coding sequence is TGTGCCAGCAGCTTCGACAGCTACACCTTC. Its protein is CASSFDSYTF.

The chain joins TRBV11-2 to TRBJ2-3; TRBD2 is a possible D gene (5 bases). This CDR3 comprises 14 residues. V lost 4 bases and J lost 2, with 10 bases in between. CDR1 is SGHAT and CDR2 is FQNNGV in the germline V gene. The CDR3 DNA follows: TGTGCCAGCAGCTCGGGGTTCAACACAGATACGCAGTATTTT. This sequence encodes CASSSGFNTDTQYF.

This sequence joins TRBV29-1 and TRBJ1-2; D is unresolved. The CDR3 is made up of 12 amino acids. From germline, CDR1 is SQVTM and CDR2 ANQGSEA. The V gene lost 1 base and the J gene lost 7 bases, with 10 bases spanning the gap. This CDR3 is CSVEVLAGGYTF. The CDR3 nucleotides read TGCAGCGTTGAAGTTCTGGCGGGTGGCTACACCTTC.

This rearrangement joins TRBV7-8 to TRBJ2-7, with 10 positions matching TRBD1. V shed 5 bases and J 6 bases; nucleotides not matched to a gene: 7. There are 14 residues in the CDR3. In germline, CDR1 is SGHVS, CDR2 FQNEAQ. The CDR3 loop is CASSPRDRGTEQYF. The CDR3 DNA reads as TGTGCCAGCAGCCCTCGGGACAGGGGAACCGAGCAGTACTTC.

V is TRBV5-8 and J is TRBJ2-7; 9 bases are shared with TRBD1. Trimming removed 3 bases from V and 1 base from J; junction bases left unmatched: 14. Germline assignment: CDR1 SGHTS and CDR2 YDEGEE. This CDR3 is 18 amino acids long. Here the CDR3 reads CASSSQKHRDRDSYEQYF. The CDR3 nucleotides are TGTGCCAGCAGCTCGCAGAAACACCGGGACAGGGATTCCTACGAGCAGTACTTC. Together with reference TRBV5-8 and TRBJ2-7, the CDR3 gives the full variable domain: EAGVTQSPTHLIKTRGQQATLRCSPISGHTSVYWYQQALGLGLQFLLWYDEGEERNRGNFPPRFSGRQFPNYSSELNVNALELEDSALYLCASSSQKHRDRDSYEQYFGPGTRLTVT.

The chain couples TRBV4-1 to TRBJ2-7, with TRBD2 matching over 13 bases. After removal of 5 bases from V and 4 bases from J, the junction contained 2 bases not matched to a gene. This CDR3 is 14 amino acids long. CDR1 is MGHRA, CDR2 YSYEKL, per germline. The CDR3 here is CASSGLAGAYEQYF. As DNA, the CDR3 is TGCGCCAGCAGCGGACTAGCGGGAGCTTACGAGCAGTACTTC.

The CDR3 loop reads CASSLGPRGYTF. The CDR3, as DNA: TGTGCCAGCAGCTTAGGGCCGAGGGGCTACACCTTC. V gene TRBV7-9 combines with J gene TRBJ1-2; no definite D call. Germline CDR1 is SEHNR and CDR2 is FQNEAQ (reference sequence). V was pared by 1 base and J by 8 bases, with 8 bases between. This CDR3 is built from 12 residues.

The CDR3: CASSLGLAGGQETQYF. The CDR3 DNA reads TGTGCCAGCAGCTTGGGGCTAGCGGGAGGGCAGGAGACCCAGTACTTC. This chain links TRBV5-5 with TRBJ2-5; TRBD2 matches at 12 bases. The germline CDR1 and CDR2 sequences are SGHKS and YYEKEE (reference sequence). CDR3 length: 16 residues. Trimming at V came to 0 bases and at J to 5 bases, leaving 5 bases not matched to a gene.

The CDR3 spells CASSPTGGFPNEQFF. In DNA, the CDR3 is TGTGCCAGCAGCCCAACGGGGGGCTTTCCCAATGAGCAGTTCTTC. This chain joins TRBV13 and TRBJ2-1; D possibly corresponds to TRBD2 (7 bases). The CDR3 totals 15 residues. Germline assignment: CDR1 PRHDT and CDR2 FYEKMQ (reference sequence). V lost 5 bases and J 6 bases, leaving 17 bases between the germline ends.

This clone was recorded once. The V and J genes are TRBV19 and TRBJ2-7, with D possibly matching TRBD1 (6 bases). Trimming cost V 4 bases and J 5 bases, with 12 bases left between them. Germline V lookup: CDR1 LNHDA, CDR2 SQIVND (reference sequence). The CDR3 has 13 amino acids. The DNA of the CDR3 is TGTGCCAGTAGTAGCCTAGCAGGGGACGAGCAGTACTTC. It is translated as CASSSLAGDEQYF.

This clone was seen a few times. DNA of the CDR3: TGTGCCAGCAGCCGCGGCTCCCGGGGCGGGACCTACAATGAGCAGTTCTTC. Its protein product is CASSRGSRGGTYNEQFF. V usage is TRBV7-2 and J usage is TRBJ2-1, with TRBD2 as a possible D gene (6 bases). The germline V and J ends were trimmed by 5 bases and 2 bases, with 19 bases remaining between them. CDR3 length: 17 amino acids. Germline assignment: CDR1 SGHTA and CDR2 FQGNSA.

The genes are TRBV12-5 and TRBJ2-4; D not certain. V lost 0 bases and J lost 0, with 9 bases in between. The CDR3 sequence is 16 residues long. Per the germline V gene, CDR1 is LGHNT and CDR2 is FRNRAP. This chain's CDR3 is CASGLVREIAKNIQYF. DNA of the CDR3: TGTGCTAGTGGTTTGGTACGTGAGATAGCCAAAAACATTCAGTACTTC.

This clone is a singleton in its sample. This chain connects TRBV19 to TRBJ2-1; D gene ambiguous. CDR1 and CDR2 (germline): LNHDA, SQIVND (reference sequence). The CDR3 is 15 residues long. V dropped 3 bases and J dropped 0 bases, with 9 bases sitting between them. The DNA for the CDR3 is TGTGCCAGTAGTATCATGCGGAGCTCCTACAATGAGCAGTTCTTC. Protein: CASSIMRSSYNEQFF.

This rearrangement joins TRBV7-2 to TRBJ2-3; TRBD2 matches at 7 bases. Germline V gene lookup returns CDR1 SGHTA and CDR2 FQGNSA. The CDR3 contains 13 residues. With V trimmed by 3 bases and J by 4 bases, 1 base remained unmatched. CDR3 bases: TGTGCCAGCAGCTTTCGGGGGGCAGATACGCAGTATTTT. Encoded protein: CASSFRGADTQYF. Variable domain in full (rest from reference TRBV7-2 and TRBJ2-3): GAGVSQSPSNKVTEKGKDVELRCDPISGHTALYWYRQSLGQGLEFLIYFQGNSAPDKSGLPSDRFSAERTGGSVSTLTIQRTQQEDSAVYLCASSFRGADTQYFGPGTRLTVL.

The chain links TRBV10-3 to TRBJ1-1; 12 bases are a match to TRBD1. The V gene's germline CDR1 is ENHRY and CDR2 SYGVKD. The CDR3 is 18 residues long. J lost 4 bases, V lost 2 bases, and 11 bases had no gene match. This CDR3 is CAISEPPGTGGSSTEAFF. The CDR3 DNA reads TGTGCCATCAGTGAGCCGCCCGGGACAGGGGGCTCGAGCACTGAAGCTTTCTTT.

The chain links TRBV9 to TRBJ1-5, with TRBD1 identical over 7 bases. From germline, CDR1 is SGDLS and CDR2 YYNGEE. The length of the CDR3 is 15 residues. V was pared by 0 bases and J by 7 bases, with 7 bases of the junction left unmatched. CDR3 loop: CASSVEGTAVQPQHF. CDR3 in DNA: TGTGCCAGCAGCGTAGAGGGGACAGCGGTACAGCCCCAGCATTTT.

The CDR3, as DNA: TGTGCCAGCAGCCTCCGGACTAGCGGGGGCACAGATACGCAGTATTTT. Its protein is CASSLRTSGGTDTQYF. The rearrangement joins TRBV5-4 to TRBJ2-3; 12 bases map to TRBD2. Trimming at V came to 4 bases and at J to 1 base, leaving 4 bases not matched to a gene. The CDR3 runs to 16 residues. The germline V gene has CDR1 SGHNT and CDR2 YYREEE (reference sequence).

To note about this clone: One junction end disagrees with the germline gene, perhaps due to a read error. The chain recombines TRBV10-3 with TRBJ2-7, with 9 positions matching TRBD1. CDR1 is ENHRY, CDR2 SYGVKD, per germline. The CDR3 is 15 amino acids. The CDR3, as DNA: TGTGCCATCAGTGAGTTGGGACAGGGAGGCTACAAGCAGTACTTC. This codes for CAISELGQGGYKQYF.

CDR3 in amino acids: CASSLEGDSEQFF. The CDR3, as DNA: TGTGCCAGCAGCTTAGAGGGGGACAGTGAGCAGTTCTTC. The chain employs TRBV11-2 and TRBJ2-1, with TRBD1 matching 7 bases. The CDR3 covers 13 residues. The ends lost 0 bases at V and 9 bases at J; junction bases unmatched: 2. Germline lookup yields CDR1 SGHAT and CDR2 FQNNGV.

The chain employs TRBV11-2 and TRBJ1-6; D possibly corresponds to TRBD1 (5 bases). The CDR3 consists of 14 residues. CDR1 is SGHAT, CDR2 FQNNGV, per germline. With 4 bases removed from V and 8 bases from J, the gap between germline ends came to 12 bases. CDR3 protein: CASSSLDRYSPLHF. The CDR3 DNA reads TGTGCCAGCAGCTCCCTCGACAGATATTCACCCCTCCACTTT.

The V call is TRBV18, the J call TRBJ2-3; 9 positions agree with TRBD1. This CDR3 contains 14 residues. The V gene end was trimmed by 3 bases and the J gene end by 8 bases; junction bases not matched to a gene: 6. Per germline, CDR1 KGHSH and CDR2 LQKENI. DNA of the CDR3: TGTGCCAGCTCACCCGGACAGGGGCGGGGTACGCAGTATTTT. Protein: CASSPGQGRGTQYF.